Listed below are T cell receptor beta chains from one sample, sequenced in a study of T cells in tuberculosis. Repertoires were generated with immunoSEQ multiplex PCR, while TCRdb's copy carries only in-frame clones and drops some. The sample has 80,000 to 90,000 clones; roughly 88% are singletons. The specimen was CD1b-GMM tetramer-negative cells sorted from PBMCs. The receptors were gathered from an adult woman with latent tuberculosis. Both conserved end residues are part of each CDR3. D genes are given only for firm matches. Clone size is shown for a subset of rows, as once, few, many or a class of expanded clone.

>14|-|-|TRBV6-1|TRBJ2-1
CASSEALITKKQFF
TGTGCCAGCAGTGAAGCGCTTATAACAAAAAAGCAGTTCTTC
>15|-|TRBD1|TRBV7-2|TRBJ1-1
CASSGGTGWNTEAFF
TGTGCCAGCAGCGGAGGGACAGGGTGGAACACTGAAGCTTTCTTT
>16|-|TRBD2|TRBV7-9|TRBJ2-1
CASSPPTGGFYNEQFF
TGTGCCAGCAGCCCACCTACGGGGGGATTCTACAATGAGCAGTTCTTC
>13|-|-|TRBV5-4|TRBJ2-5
CASSLAPGETQYF
TGTGCCAGCAGCTTGGCCCCGGGGGAGACCCAGTACTTC
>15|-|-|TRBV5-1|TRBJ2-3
CASSPAGHSTDTQYF
TGCGCCAGCAGCCCAGCAGGACACAGCACAGATACGCAGTATTTT
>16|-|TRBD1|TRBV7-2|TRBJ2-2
CASSLSSGQRTGELFF
TGTGCCAGCAGCTTATCTTCGGGACAGCGCACCGGGGAGCTGTTTTTT
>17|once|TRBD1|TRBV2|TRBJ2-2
CASSEWGQGSDTGELFF
TGTGCCAGCAGTGAATGGGGACAGGGTTCCGACACCGGGGAGCTGTTTTTT
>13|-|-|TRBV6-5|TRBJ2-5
CASSLAMQETQYF
TGTGCCAGCAGTCTCGCGATGCAAGAGACCCAGTACTTC
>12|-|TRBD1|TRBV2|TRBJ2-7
CASSRTGDEQYF
TGTGCCAGCAGTCGTACAGGGGACGAGCAGTACTTC
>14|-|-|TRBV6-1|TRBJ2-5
CASSESGSVGTQYF
TGTGCCAGCAGTGAATCAGGGTCGGTAGGGACCCAGTACTTC
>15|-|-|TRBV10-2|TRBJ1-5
CASSAVRNSNQPQHF
TGCGCCAGCAGTGCCGTCAGAAATAGCAATCAGCCCCAGCATTTT
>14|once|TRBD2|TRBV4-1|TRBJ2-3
CASSQRTSGGGKYF
TGCGCCAGCAGCCAAAGGACTAGCGGGGGGGGGAAGTATTTT
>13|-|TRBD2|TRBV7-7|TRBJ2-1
CASSKSGVDEQFF
TGTGCTAGCAGCAAGAGCGGGGTGGATGAGCAGTTCTTC
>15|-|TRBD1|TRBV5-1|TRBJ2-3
CASSLAVTGADTQYF
TGCGCCAGCAGCTTGGCTGTGACAGGGGCAGATACGCAGTATTTT
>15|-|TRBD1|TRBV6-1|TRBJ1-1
CASSPHRGGKTEAFF
TGTGCCAGCAGTCCCCACAGGGGAGGTAAAACTGAAGCTTTCTTT
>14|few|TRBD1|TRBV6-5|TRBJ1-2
CASSYLTGRRGYTF
TGTGCCAGCAGTTACCTGACAGGGCGGCGTGGCTACACCTTC
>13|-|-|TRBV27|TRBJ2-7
CASSLIRGHEQYF
TGTGCCAGCAGTTTAATTCGGGGTCACGAGCAGTACTTC
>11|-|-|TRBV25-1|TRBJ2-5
CASRDTETQYF
TGTGCCAGCAGGGACACGGAGACCCAGTACTTC
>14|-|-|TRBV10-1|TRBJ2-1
CASSEGLTHNEQFF
TGCGCCAGCTCGGAGGGCTTAACACACAATGAGCAGTTCTTC
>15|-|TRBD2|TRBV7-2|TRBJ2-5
CASRNPGTSGETQYF
TGTGCCAGCAGAAACCCCGGGACTAGCGGGGAGACCCAGTACTTC
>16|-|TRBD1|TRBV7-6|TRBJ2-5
CASSLGQGAGGETQYF
TGTGCCAGCAGCTTGGGACAGGGGGCGGGGGGAGAGACCCAGTACTTC
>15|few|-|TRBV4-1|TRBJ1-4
CASSQVGGGNEKLFF
TGCGCCAGCAGCCAAGTCGGGGGGGGAAATGAAAAACTGTTTTTT
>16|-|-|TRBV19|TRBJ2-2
CASRDGGGPNTGELFF
TGTGCCAGTAGGGACGGCGGGGGCCCGAACACCGGGGAGCTGTTTTTT
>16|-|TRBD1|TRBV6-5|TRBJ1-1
CASSYSRTGMNTEAFF
TGTGCCAGCAGTTACTCGCGGACAGGGATGAACACTGAAGCTTTCTTT
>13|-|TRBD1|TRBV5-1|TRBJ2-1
CASSLRQGHEQFF
TGCGCCAGCAGCCTGAGACAGGGACATGAGCAGTTCTTC
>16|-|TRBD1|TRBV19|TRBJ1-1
CASSARGQLLNTEAFF
TGTGCCAGTAGTGCCAGGGGACAGCTCCTGAACACTGAAGCTTTCTTT
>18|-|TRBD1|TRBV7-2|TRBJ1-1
CASSSSSKRDSMNTEAFF
TGTGCCAGCAGCTCATCGAGCAAACGGGACAGCATGAACACTGAAGCTTTCTTT
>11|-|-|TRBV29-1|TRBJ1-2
CSVEGAYGYTF
TGCAGCGTTGAAGGGGCCTATGGCTACACCTTC
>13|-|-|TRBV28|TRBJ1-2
CASSGSPGFGYTF
TGTGCCAGCAGCGGTAGCCCGGGTTTTGGCTACACCTTC
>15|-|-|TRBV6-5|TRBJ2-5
CASSPEGPAWETQYF
TGTGCCAGCAGCCCGGAGGGCCCCGCCTGGGAGACCCAGTACTTC
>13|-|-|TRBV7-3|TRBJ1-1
CASSLRGSTEAFF
TGTGCCAGCAGCTTAAGAGGGTCGACTGAAGCTTTCTTT
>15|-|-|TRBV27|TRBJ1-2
CASQAQGSGYYGYTF
TGTGCCAGCCAAGCGCAGGGCTCAGGTTACTATGGCTACACCTTC
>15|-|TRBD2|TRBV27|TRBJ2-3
CASSTTSGGLDTQYF
TGTGCCAGCAGTACGACTAGCGGGGGGCTCGATACGCAGTATTTT
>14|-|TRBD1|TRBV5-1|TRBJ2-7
CASSLSVTGNRQYF
TGCGCCAGCAGCTTATCCGTGACAGGGAACAGGCAGTACTTC
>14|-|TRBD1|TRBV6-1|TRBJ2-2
CASSGDSRAGELFF
TGTGCCAGCAGTGGGGACAGTCGGGCCGGGGAGCTGTTTTTT